This T cell receptor (beta chain) was captured in a study of T cell responses to AZD1222 COVID-19 vaccine. This CDR3 comprises 14 residues. Germline V gene lookup returns CDR1 LNHDA and CDR2 SQIVND (reference sequence). Trimming stripped 3 bases from V and 7 bases from J, with 12 bases between. Overall study findings and caveats: At 160-218 and 743-854, vaccine-associated CD4 TCRs were dominant, and they spanned spike. Mostly white British, mostly female donors; authors suggested clonal diversity may be underestimated.

Note on this clone: Its antigen is not identified.

The method was immunoSEQ multiplex PCR; TCRdb's version includes in-frame clones alone and lacks a portion of them. The table includes approximately 190,000 clones, 85% to 95% detected once. The J gene is TRBJ1-4, the V gene TRBV19; D is unresolved. Sequencing used peripheral blood, obtained 28 days after the second dose of the MenACWY control vaccine. The sequence came from an adult who received the MenACWY meningococcal vaccine as a control. The CDR3 sequence is CASSIDTLPEKLFF. CDR3 nucleotide sequence: TGTGCCAGTAGTATCGACACCCTCCCTGAAAAACTGTTTTTT.